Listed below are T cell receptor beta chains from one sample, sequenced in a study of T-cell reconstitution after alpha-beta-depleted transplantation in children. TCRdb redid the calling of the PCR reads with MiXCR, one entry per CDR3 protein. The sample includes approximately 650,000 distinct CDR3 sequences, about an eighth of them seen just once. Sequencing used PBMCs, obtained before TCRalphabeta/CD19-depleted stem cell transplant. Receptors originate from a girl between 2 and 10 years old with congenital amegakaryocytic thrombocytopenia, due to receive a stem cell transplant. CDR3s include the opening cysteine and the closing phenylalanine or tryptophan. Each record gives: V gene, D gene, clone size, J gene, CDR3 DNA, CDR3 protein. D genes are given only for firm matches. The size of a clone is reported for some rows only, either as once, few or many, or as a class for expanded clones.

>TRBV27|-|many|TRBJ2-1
TGTGCCAGCAGTTTAGGGAACGGGGGATTCGATGAGCAGTTCTTC
CASSLGNGGFDEQFF
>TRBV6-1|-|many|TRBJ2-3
TGTGCCAGCAGTGTTGGAGCCCCAGATACGCAGTATTTT
CASSVGAPDTQYF
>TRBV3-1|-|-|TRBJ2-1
TGTGCCAGCAGCCAAGCCCCTCGTTGGGGCGCCAACAATGAGCAGTTCTTC
CASSQAPRWGANNEQFF
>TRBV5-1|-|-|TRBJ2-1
TGCGCCAGCAGGGGGGACCCCAGTGAGCAGTTCTTC
CASRGDPSEQFF
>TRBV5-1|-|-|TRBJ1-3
TGCGCCAGCAGCTTGGGATCCTCCTCTGGAAACACCATATATTTT
CASSLGSSSGNTIYF
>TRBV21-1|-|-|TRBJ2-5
TGTGCCAGCAGCAAAGGCGTACGAGGGGTGGAGACCCAGTACTTC
CASSKGVRGVETQYF
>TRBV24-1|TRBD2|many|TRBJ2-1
TGTGCCACCAGTGATTCCGCGGGAGGTGCCTACAATGAGCAGTTCTTC
CATSDSAGGAYNEQFF
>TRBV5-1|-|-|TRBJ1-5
TGCGCCAGCAGCGTGGGACCTAGTAGCAATCAGCCCCAGCATTTT
CASSVGPSSNQPQHF
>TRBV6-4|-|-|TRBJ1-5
TGTGCCAGCAGTGGCCTAGAAGATGAAGATCAGCCCCAGCATTTT
CASSGLEDEDQPQHF
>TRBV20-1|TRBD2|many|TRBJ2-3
TGCAGTGCTCACAGCGGGAGGCTCGGAGATACGCAGTATTTT
CSAHSGRLGDTQYF
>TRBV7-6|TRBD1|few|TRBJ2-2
TGTGCCAGCAGCTTAGCGTACAGGGGGCGACGGAACACCGGGGAGCTGTTTTTT
CASSLAYRGRRNTGELFF
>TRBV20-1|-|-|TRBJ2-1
TGCAGTAATAGGCTGAGGAGGGCCATGTTCCATGAGCAGTCCTTC
CSNRLRRAMFHEQSF
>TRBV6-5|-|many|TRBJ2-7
TGTGCCAGCAGTTACTCTCTATCAGATAAGTACGAGCAGTACTTC
CASSYSLSDKYEQYF
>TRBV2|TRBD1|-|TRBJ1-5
TGTGCCAGCAGAAAACTACAGGGGAGCAATCAGCCCCAGCATTTT
CASRKLQGSNQPQHF
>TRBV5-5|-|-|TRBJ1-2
TGTGCCAGCAGCTTCCTTAGCACCTATGGCTACACCTTC
CASSFLSTYGYTF
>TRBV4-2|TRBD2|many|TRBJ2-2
TGTGCCAGCAGCCAAGGACTAGCGGAATACACCGGGGAGCTGTTTTTT
CASSQGLAEYTGELFF
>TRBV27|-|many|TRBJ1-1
TGTGCCAGCAGCGCTAACGTCGGCAGGGCAAACACTGAAGCTTTCTTT
CASSANVGRANTEAFF
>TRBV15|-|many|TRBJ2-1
TGTGCCACCAGCAGAGATATCGGCGGGGACAATGAGCAGTTCTTC
CATSRDIGGDNEQFF
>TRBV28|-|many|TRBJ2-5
TGTGCCAGCAGTTTAGGGCGGGGGCTTCAAGAGACCCAGTACTTC
CASSLGRGLQETQYF
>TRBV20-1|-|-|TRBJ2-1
TGCAGTGCTAGAGATTTTTCTTCGGGGGACAGATACAATGAGCAGTTCTTC
CSARDFSSGDRYNEQFF
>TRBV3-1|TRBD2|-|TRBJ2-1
TGTGCCAGCAGCTCTCGAGGGGCGGGAGGGTCCTACAATGAGCAGTTCTTC
CASSSRGAGGSYNEQFF
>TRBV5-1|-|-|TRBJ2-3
TGCGCCAGCAGCTTGGCCGTAGGGGAAGAAGCAGATACGCAGTATTTT
CASSLAVGEEADTQYF
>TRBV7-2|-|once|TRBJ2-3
TGTGCCAGCAGCCCACGGTTTGCGTGGGAGCAGTATTTT
CASSPRFAWEQYF
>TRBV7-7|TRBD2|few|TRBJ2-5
TGTGCCAGCAGCCCCCGGACTAGCCAAGAGACCCAGTACTTC
CASSPRTSQETQYF
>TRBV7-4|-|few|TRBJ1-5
TGTGCCAGCAGCTCCCGGGCCCCATCCCCAGGCAATCAGCCCCAGCATTTT
CASSSRAPSPGNQPQHF
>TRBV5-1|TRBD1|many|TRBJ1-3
TGCGCCAGCAGCTTGTCCCCGGACAGGAGTACTGGAAACACCATATATTTT
CASSLSPDRSTGNTIYF
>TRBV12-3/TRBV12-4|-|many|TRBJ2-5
TGTGCCAGCGGGCGAGAGACCCAGTACTTC
CASGRETQYF
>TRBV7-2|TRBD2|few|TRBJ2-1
TGTGCCACCAAATCCGGGACTAGCGGGGGCAATGAGCAGTTCTTC
CATKSGTSGGNEQFF
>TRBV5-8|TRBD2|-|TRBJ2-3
TGTGCCAGCAGCTTGGGAGTAGCGGGGACAGATACGCAGTATTTT
CASSLGVAGTDTQYF
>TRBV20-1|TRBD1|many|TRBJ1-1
TGCAGTGCTGTACAGGGGATGAACACTGAAGCTTTCTTT
CSAVQGMNTEAFF
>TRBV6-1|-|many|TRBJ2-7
TGTGCCAGCGCAATACATCGGGACTGGCGTTACGAGCAGTACTTC
CASAIHRDWRYEQYF
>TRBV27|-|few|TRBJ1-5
TGTGCCAGCAGTTGGGGGGGCTATAGCAATCAGCCCCAGCATTTT
CASSWGGYSNQPQHF
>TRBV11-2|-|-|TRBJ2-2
TGTGCCAGCAGCTACCCCCTGGATAGGCCGAACACCGGGGAGCTGTTTTTT
CASSYPLDRPNTGELFF
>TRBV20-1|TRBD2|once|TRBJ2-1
TGCAGTGCTAGTACCCCTAGCGGGGCCTACAATGAGCAGTTCTTC
CSASTPSGAYNEQFF
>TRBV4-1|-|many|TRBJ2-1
TGCGCCAGCAGCCAGTCTGGAGCTGAGCAGTTCTTC
CASSQSGAEQFF
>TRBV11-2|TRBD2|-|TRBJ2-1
TGTGCCAGCAGCGCTAGCGGCTCCTACAATGAGCAGTTCTTC
CASSASGSYNEQFF
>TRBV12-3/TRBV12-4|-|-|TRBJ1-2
TGTGCCAGCTTTCGGGAGGGGAAGGCCTATGGCTACACCTTC
CASFREGKAYGYTF